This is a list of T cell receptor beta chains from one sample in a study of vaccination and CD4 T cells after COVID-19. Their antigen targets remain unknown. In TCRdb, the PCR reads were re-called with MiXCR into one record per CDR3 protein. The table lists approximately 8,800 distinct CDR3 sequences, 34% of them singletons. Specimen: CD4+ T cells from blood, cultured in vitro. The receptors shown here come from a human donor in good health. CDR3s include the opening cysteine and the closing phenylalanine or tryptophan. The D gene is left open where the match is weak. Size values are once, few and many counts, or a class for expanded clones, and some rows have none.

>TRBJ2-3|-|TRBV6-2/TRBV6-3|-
CASSFGQVTDTQYF
TGTGCCAGCAGTTTCGGGCAGGTCACAGATACGCAGTATTTT
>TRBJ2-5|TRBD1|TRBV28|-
CASTLGGQGAGETQYF
TGTGCCAGCACCCTCGGGGGACAGGGGGCCGGGGAGACCCAGTACTTC
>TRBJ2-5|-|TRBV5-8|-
CASSSTRETQYF
TGTGCCAGCAGCTCGACTAGAGAGACCCAGTACTTC
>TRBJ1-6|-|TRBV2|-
CASSQVGDNSPLHF
TGTGCCAGCTCGCAAGTCGGGGATAATTCACCCCTCCACTTT
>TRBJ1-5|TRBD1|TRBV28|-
CASSAGQGNQPQHF
TGTGCCAGCAGCGCCGGACAGGGCAATCAGCCCCAGCATTTT
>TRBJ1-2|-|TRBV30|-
CAWSQQGFGGYTF
TGTGCCTGGAGCCAACAGGGTTTCGGTGGCTACACCTTC
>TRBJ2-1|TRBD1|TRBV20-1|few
CSARSETGFDEQFF
TGCAGTGCCAGGTCCGAGACAGGGTTCGATGAGCAGTTCTTC
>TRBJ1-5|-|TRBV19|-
CAIPSGHGNQPQHF
TGTGCCATACCTTCGGGACACGGCAATCAGCCCCAGCATTTT
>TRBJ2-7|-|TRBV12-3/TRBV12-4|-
CASSLYQLGPKSPEAYEQYF
TGTGCCAGCAGTCTCTACCAACTAGGGCCCAAATCACCGGAGGCCTACGAGCAGTACTTC
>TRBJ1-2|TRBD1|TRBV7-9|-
CAIPRQGALYGYTF
TGTGCCATTCCGCGACAGGGGGCTCTCTATGGCTACACCTTC
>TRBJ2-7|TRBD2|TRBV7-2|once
CASSFRQARESVYEQYF
TGTGCCAGCAGCTTCCGGCAGGCGCGGGAGTCGGTCTACGAGCAGTACTTC
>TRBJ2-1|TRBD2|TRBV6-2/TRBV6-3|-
CASRPAGVRHEQFF
TGTGCCAGCAGGCCGGCGGGAGTAAGGCATGAGCAGTTCTTC
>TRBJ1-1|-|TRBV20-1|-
CSASSGRYTEAFF
TGCAGTGCTAGTTCCGGCCGCTACACTGAAGCTTTCTTT
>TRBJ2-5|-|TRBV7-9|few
CASLKRDQETQYF
TGTGCCAGCCTGAAGAGAGATCAAGAGACCCAGTACTTC
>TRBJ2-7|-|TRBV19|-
CASSHQRDTAYEQYF
TGTGCCAGTAGTCACCAACGAGACACTGCCTACGAGCAGTACTTC
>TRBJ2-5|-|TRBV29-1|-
CSVEGGEETQYF
TGCAGCGTTGAAGGCGGTGAAGAGACCCAGTACTTC
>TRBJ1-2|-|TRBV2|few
CASTLAEAFGGYTF
TGTGCCAGCACCCTCGCCGAGGCTTTCGGTGGCTACACCTTC
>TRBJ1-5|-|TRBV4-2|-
CASSQDPNSNQPQHF
TGTGCCAGCAGCCAAGATCCAAATAGCAATCAGCCCCAGCATTTT
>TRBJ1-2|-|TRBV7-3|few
CASSFDGQYGYTF
TGTGCCAGCAGCTTCGACGGACAGTATGGCTACACCTTC
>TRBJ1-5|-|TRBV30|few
CAWSVSVDQPQHF
TGTGCCTGGAGTGTATCGGTAGATCAGCCCCAGCATTTT
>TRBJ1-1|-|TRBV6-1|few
CASNGVAGRRRFEAFF
TGTGCCAGCAATGGCGTGGCAGGCCGACGTAGGTTTGAAGCTTTCTTT
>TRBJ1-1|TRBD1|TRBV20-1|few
CSAQGGTANTEAFF
TGCAGTGCCCAGGGTGGGACAGCGAACACTGAAGCTTTCTTT
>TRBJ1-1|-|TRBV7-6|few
CASSPDIGAANTEAFF
TGTGCCAGCAGCCCCGACATTGGGGCGGCGAACACTGAAGCTTTCTTT
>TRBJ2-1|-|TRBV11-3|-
CASSSKGVAAGEQFF
TGTGCCAGCAGCTCAAAGGGGGTGGCAGCCGGTGAGCAGTTCTTC
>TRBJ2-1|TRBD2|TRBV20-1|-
CSARLAGRGEQFF
TGCAGTGCTAGACTAGCGGGAAGGGGTGAGCAGTTCTTC
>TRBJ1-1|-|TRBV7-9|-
CASSPSLEAFF
TGTGCCAGCAGCCCCTCCCTTGAAGCTTTCTTT
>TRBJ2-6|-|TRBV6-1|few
CASSTGPSGANVLTF
TGTGCCAGCAGCACAGGTCCTTCTGGGGCCAACGTCCTGACTTTC
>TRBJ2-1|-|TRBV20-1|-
CSAPGRLHEQFF
TGCAGTGCGCCCGGCAGATTACATGAGCAGTTCTTC
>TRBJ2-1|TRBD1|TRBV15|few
CATSRGPSDRAYNEQFF
TGTGCCACCAGCAGAGGTCCGAGCGACAGGGCCTACAATGAGCAGTTCTTC
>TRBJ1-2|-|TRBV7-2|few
CASTLIGAGNGYTF
TGTGCCAGCACCCTAATAGGGGCGGGGAATGGCTACACCTTC
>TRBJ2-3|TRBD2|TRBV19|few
CASSAPSGSTDTQYF
TGTGCCAGTAGTGCCCCTAGCGGGAGCACAGATACGCAGTATTTT
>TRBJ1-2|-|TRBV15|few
CATSRRLGRGDYGYTF
TGTGCCACCAGCAGACGCCTAGGGCGGGGGGACTATGGCTACACCTTC
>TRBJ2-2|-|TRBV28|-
CASSLLTPTGELFF
TGTGCCAGCAGTTTACTGACTCCCACCGGGGAGCTGTTTTTT
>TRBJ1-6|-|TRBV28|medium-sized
CATKAFHNSPLHF
TGTGCCACCAAGGCTTTCCATAATTCACCCCTCCACTTT
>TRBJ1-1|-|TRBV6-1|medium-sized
CASSHRTGVMNTEAFF
TGTGCCAGCAGTCATCGGACGGGGGTAATGAACACTGAAGCTTTCTTT
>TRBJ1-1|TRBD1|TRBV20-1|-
CSASQGQRLITFF
TGCAGTGCTAGTCAGGGACAGCGATTGATTACTTTCTTT
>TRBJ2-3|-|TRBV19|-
CASSLSGRDGDTQYF
TGTGCCAGTAGTCTATCTGGGCGGGACGGGGATACGCAGTATTTT
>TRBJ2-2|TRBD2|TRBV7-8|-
CASNGERDDTGELFF
TGTGCCAGCAACGGGGAGCGGGATGACACCGGGGAGCTGTTTTTT
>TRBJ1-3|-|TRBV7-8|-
CASSSRGSSGNTIYF
TGTGCCAGCAGCTCCCGGGGAAGCTCTGGAAACACCATATATTTT
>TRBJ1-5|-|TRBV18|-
CASSPTGNQPQHF
TGTGCCAGCTCACCAACGGGTAATCAGCCCCAGCATTTT
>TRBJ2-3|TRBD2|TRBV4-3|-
CASSQGGLAGGFMDTQYF
TGCGCCAGCAGCCAAGGGGGACTAGCGGGAGGGTTCATGGATACGCAGTATTTT
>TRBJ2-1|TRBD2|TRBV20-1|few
CSGRGTSGHNEQFF
TGCAGTGGCCGCGGGACTAGCGGGCACAATGAGCAGTTCTTC
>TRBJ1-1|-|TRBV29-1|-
CSAGKNTEAFF
TGCAGCGCGGGCAAGAACACTGAAGCTTTCTTT
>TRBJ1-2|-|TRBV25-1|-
CASSGKRTVGYGYTF
TGTGCCAGCAGTGGCAAGCGGACGGTAGGCTATGGCTACACCTTC
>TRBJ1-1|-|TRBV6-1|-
CASSKQGSTEAFF
TGTGCCAGCAGTAAACAGGGCTCCACTGAAGCTTTCTTT
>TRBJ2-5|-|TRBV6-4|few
CASSDGSGGETQYF
TGTGCCAGCAGTGACGGTAGTGGAGGAGAGACCCAGTACTTC
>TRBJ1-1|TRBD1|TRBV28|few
CASRSTGGDWYTEAFF
TGTGCCAGCAGGTCCACAGGGGGCGATTGGTACACTGAAGCTTTCTTT
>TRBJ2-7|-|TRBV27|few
CASSSLYEQYF
TGTGCCAGCAGTTCCCTCTACGAGCAGTACTTC
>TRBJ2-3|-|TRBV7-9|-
CASSASRELTDTQYF
TGTGCCAGCAGCGCCTCCAGGGAACTCACAGATACGCAGTATTTT
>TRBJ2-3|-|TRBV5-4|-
CASSLGMVATGTDTQYF
TGTGCCAGCAGCTTGGGGATGGTAGCGACCGGCACAGATACGCAGTATTTT
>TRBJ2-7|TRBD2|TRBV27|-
CASRGLAGVYEQYF
TGTGCCAGCCGGGGACTAGCGGGAGTCTACGAGCAGTACTTC
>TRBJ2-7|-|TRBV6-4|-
CASSAVFSSYEQYF
TGTGCCAGCAGTGCCGTCTTCAGCTCCTACGAGCAGTACTTC
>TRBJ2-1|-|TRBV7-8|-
CASSPVTGAEQFF
TGTGCCAGCAGCCCCGTGACAGGCGCAGAGCAGTTCTTC
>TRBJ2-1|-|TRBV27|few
CASSLSGWLSNEQFF
TGTGCCAGCAGTTTATCGGGGTGGTTATCCAATGAGCAGTTCTTC